Listed below are T cell receptor beta chains from one sample, sequenced in a study of cytomegalovirus exposure and HLA in healthy donors. The method was immunoSEQ multiplex PCR; TCRdb's version includes in-frame clones alone and lacks a portion of them. The table shows hundreds of thousands of clones, with over 85% occurring only once. Sequencing was carried out using PBMCs. These receptors were collected from a woman between 18 and 29 years old in good health and CMV-seronegative. Both conserved end residues are part of each CDR3. Each record gives: D gene, J gene, V gene, clone size, CDR3 DNA, CDR3 protein. A D gene is named only where the DNA matches it firmly. Size tells how often a clone was seen (once, few, many) or the class of an expanded clone, and some rows leave it out.

d_call: TRBD2; j_call: TRBJ2-1; v_call: TRBV19; clone_size: -; cdr3_nt: TGTGCCAGTAGTATACAAGCAGGGCTAGCGGTTGACAATGAGCAGTTCTTC; cdr3_aa: CASSIQAGLAVDNEQFF
d_call: TRBD1; j_call: TRBJ1-3; v_call: TRBV7-9; clone_size: -; cdr3_nt: TGTGCCAGCAGAAGTAGACAGGGGGCGAACACCATATATTTT; cdr3_aa: CASRSRQGANTIYF
d_call: -; j_call: TRBJ2-5; v_call: TRBV6-6; clone_size: -; cdr3_nt: TGTGCCAGCAGTCCGGAAGAGACCCAGTACTTC; cdr3_aa: CASSPEETQYF
d_call: -; j_call: TRBJ1-1; v_call: TRBV7-8; clone_size: -; cdr3_nt: TGTGCCAGCAGCCAAAACGGACAGATTAACACTGAAGCTTTCTTT; cdr3_aa: CASSQNGQINTEAFF
d_call: -; j_call: TRBJ2-1; v_call: TRBV4-2; clone_size: -; cdr3_nt: TGTGCCAGCAGCCAGCGGGTTAGCTCCTACAATGAGCAGTTCTTC; cdr3_aa: CASSQRVSSYNEQFF
d_call: TRBD1; j_call: TRBJ2-3; v_call: TRBV4-2; clone_size: -; cdr3_nt: TGTGCCAGCAGCCAATCAGGACAGGGGGTTTTAGATACGCAGTATTTT; cdr3_aa: CASSQSGQGVLDTQYF
d_call: -; j_call: TRBJ2-1; v_call: TRBV6-6; clone_size: once; cdr3_nt: TGTGCCACCAGGTGGAGCTCCTACAATGAGCAGTTCTTC; cdr3_aa: CATRWSSYNEQFF
d_call: -; j_call: TRBJ2-1; v_call: TRBV2; clone_size: -; cdr3_nt: TGTGCCAGCAGTGAAGGCGGGGGCAGGAGTGAGCAGTTCTTC; cdr3_aa: CASSEGGGRSEQFF
d_call: TRBD1; j_call: TRBJ2-5; v_call: TRBV19; clone_size: -; cdr3_nt: TGTGCCAGTAGTATCCAGACCGGGACAGGGCCTGAGACCCAGTACTTC; cdr3_aa: CASSIQTGTGPETQYF
d_call: -; j_call: TRBJ2-4; v_call: TRBV7-2; clone_size: few; cdr3_nt: TGTGCCAGCAGCTTAGAGGGGTGGGACATTCAGTACTTC; cdr3_aa: CASSLEGWDIQYF
d_call: -; j_call: TRBJ1-1; v_call: TRBV6-5; clone_size: -; cdr3_nt: TGTGCCAGCAGAGAGGGTTGGGGCACTGAAGCTTTCTTT; cdr3_aa: CASREGWGTEAFF
d_call: TRBD1; j_call: TRBJ1-1; v_call: TRBV7-3; clone_size: -; cdr3_nt: TGTGCCAGCAGCTTCGGACAGGGGAACACTGAAGCTTTCTTT; cdr3_aa: CASSFGQGNTEAFF
d_call: TRBD1; j_call: TRBJ1-3; v_call: TRBV5-1; clone_size: -; cdr3_nt: TGCGCCAGCCAAGGACAGGAGGCTGGAAACACCATATATTTT; cdr3_aa: CASQGQEAGNTIYF
d_call: -; j_call: TRBJ2-1; v_call: TRBV7-9; clone_size: -; cdr3_nt: TGTGCCAGCAGCTTGGGGGGGGCGGAAGAGCAGTTCTTC; cdr3_aa: CASSLGGAEEQFF
d_call: -; j_call: TRBJ2-5; v_call: TRBV7-7; clone_size: -; cdr3_nt: TGTGCTAGCAGCAACAGATTACAAGAGACCCAGTACTTC; cdr3_aa: CASSNRLQETQYF
d_call: -; j_call: TRBJ1-3; v_call: TRBV2; clone_size: -; cdr3_nt: TGTGCCAGCCGGGGAGTCTCTGGAAACACCATATATTTT; cdr3_aa: CASRGVSGNTIYF
d_call: -; j_call: TRBJ1-4; v_call: TRBV5-1; clone_size: -; cdr3_nt: TGCGCCAGTTCCCTAGTTTCAACTAATGAAAAACTGTTTTTT; cdr3_aa: CASSLVSTNEKLFF
d_call: -; j_call: TRBJ2-2; v_call: TRBV11-3; clone_size: -; cdr3_nt: TGTGCCAGCAGCTTAGGGTGGGGGGACACCGGGGAGCTGTTTTTT; cdr3_aa: CASSLGWGDTGELFF